Each of the 8 T cell receptor beta chains below was sequenced from the same sample in a study of blood T cell repertoires in COVID-19. Using immunoSEQ multiplex PCR, the repertoire was profiled, and TCRdb retains in-frame clones only, with some absent. The sample lists around 110,000 clones, roughly 85% seen once, with around 2.3% in the top ten. Sequenced: peripheral blood. These receptors were collected from a man aged 25 to 45 with acute or convalescent COVID-19.

V usage is TRBV4-3 and J usage is TRBJ2-6; 7 bases map to TRBD2. The CDR3 totals 16 residues. Per the germline V gene, CDR1 is LGHNA and CDR2 is YSLEER. With 0 bases clipped from V and 1 base from J, the junction kept 0 bases outside the gene matches. The CDR3 is CASSQEAGSGANVLTF. In nucleotides, the CDR3 is TGCGCCAGCAGCCAAGAAGCGGGATCTGGGGCCAACGTCCTGACTTTC.

V and J are TRBV4-3 and TRBJ1-2; perhaps TRBD1 as D (5 bases). Trimming shortened V by 0 bases and J by 6 bases, and 17 bases separated the two germline ends. The CDR3 length is 16 residues. Per the germline V gene, CDR1 is LGHNA and CDR2 is YSLEER. The chain's CDR3 is CASSQDRVTSGDGYTF. The CDR3 DNA reads as TGCGCCAGCAGCCAAGATCGGGTCACGTCGGGGGATGGCTACACCTTC.

This chain links TRBV7-2 with TRBJ1-2; D is possibly TRBD1 (5 bases). The CDR3 covers 14 residues. The V gene lost 1 base and the J gene lost 7 bases, with 13 bases spanning the gap. Germline V CDR1 and CDR2: SGHTA, FQGNSA. The CDR3 spells CASSLDWRGSGYTF. CDR3 coding DNA: TGTGCCAGCAGCTTAGACTGGAGGGGATCTGGCTACACCTTC. Based on the CDR3 plus reference TRBV7-2 and TRBJ1-2, the full variable domain is GAGVSQSPSNKVTEKGKDVELRCDPISGHTALYWYRQSLGQGLEFLIYFQGNSAPDKSGLPSDRFSAERTGGSVSTLTIQRTQQEDSAVYLCASSLDWRGSGYTFGSGTRLTVV.

The chain has TRBV5-4 and TRBJ1-6; 10 nucleotides align to TRBD1. This CDR3 has 15 residues. With 0 bases clipped from V and 7 bases from J, the junction kept 1 base outside the gene matches. CDR1 is SGHNT, CDR2 YYREEE, per germline (reference sequence). Written as DNA, the CDR3 is TGTGCCAGCAGCTTGGGGACAGGGGGAAATTCACCCCTCCACTTT. Amino acid sequence: CASSLGTGGNSPLHF.

The chain combines TRBV29-1 with TRBJ2-3, with D possibly matching TRBD1 (6 bases). CDR1 SQVTM and CDR2 ANQGSEA come from the germline V gene. The CDR3 length is 13 residues. V lost 4 bases to trimming and J lost 4 bases, with 12 bases between them. Here the CDR3 reads CSVAQGSADTQYF. CDR3 bases: TGCAGCGTTGCACAGGGTAGCGCAGATACGCAGTATTTT.

This clone came up a few times. V usage is TRBV11-3 and J usage is TRBJ2-2, with 7 positions matching TRBD2. This CDR3 region has 14 residues. The V gene's germline CDR1 is SGHNT and CDR2 YENEEA. J gave up 5 bases and V 7 bases, and 7 bases lay outside the gene matches. The chain's CDR3 is CASTRVGGTGELFF. The CDR3 DNA follows: TGTGCCAGCACCAGAGTGGGGGGGACCGGGGAGCTGTTTTTT. Full variable domain (missing parts from reference TRBV11-3 and TRBJ2-2): EAGVVQSPRYKIIEKKQPVAFWCNPISGHNTLYWYLQNLGQGPELLIRYENEEAVDDSQLPKDRFSAERLKGVDSTLKIQPAELGDSAVYLCASTRVGGTGELFFGEGSRLTVL.

The V call is TRBV7-2, the J call TRBJ1-5; no clear D gene. Germline CDR1 and CDR2: SGHTA and FQGNSA. The CDR3 extends over 13 amino acids. V was clipped by 3 bases and J by 5 bases, with 8 bases between them. CDR3 residues: CASSFSRDQPQHF. CDR3 in DNA: TGTGCCAGCAGCTTTAGTCGGGATCAGCCCCAGCATTTT.

The chain employs TRBV27 and TRBJ2-3, with D perhaps matching TRBD2 (6 bases). Germline loops: CDR1 MNHEY, CDR2 SMNVEV (reference sequence). This CDR3 has 15 amino acids. V was pared by 3 bases and J by 4 bases, with 14 bases between. In DNA, the CDR3 is TGTGCCAGCAGTTTGCGACTAGTCGGGGCAGATACGCAGTATTTT. Protein sequence: CASSLRLVGADTQYF.